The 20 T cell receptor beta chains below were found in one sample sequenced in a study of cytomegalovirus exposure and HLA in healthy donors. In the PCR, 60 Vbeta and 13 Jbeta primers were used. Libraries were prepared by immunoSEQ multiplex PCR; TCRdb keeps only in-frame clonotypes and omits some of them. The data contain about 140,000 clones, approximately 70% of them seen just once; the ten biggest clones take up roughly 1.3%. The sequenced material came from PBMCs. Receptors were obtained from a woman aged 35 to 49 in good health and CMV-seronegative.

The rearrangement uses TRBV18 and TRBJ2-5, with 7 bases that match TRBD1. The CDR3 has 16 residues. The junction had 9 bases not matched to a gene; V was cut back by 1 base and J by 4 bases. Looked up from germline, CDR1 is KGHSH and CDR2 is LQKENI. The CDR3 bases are TGTGCCAGCTCACCACTCCGGACAGGCGTAGGAGAGACCCAGTACTTC. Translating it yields CASSPLRTGVGETQYF.

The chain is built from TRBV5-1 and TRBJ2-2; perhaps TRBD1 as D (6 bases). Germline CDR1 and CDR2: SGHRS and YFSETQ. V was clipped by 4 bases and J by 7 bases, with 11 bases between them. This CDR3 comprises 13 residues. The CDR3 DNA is TGCGCCAGCAGCATAGGGGGATACGGGGAGCTGTTTTTT. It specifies CASSIGGYGELFF.

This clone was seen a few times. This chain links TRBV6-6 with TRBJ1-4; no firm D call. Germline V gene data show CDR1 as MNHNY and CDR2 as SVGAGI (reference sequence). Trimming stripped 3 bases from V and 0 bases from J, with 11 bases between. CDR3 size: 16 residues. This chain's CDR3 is CASSYPGGPTNEKLFF. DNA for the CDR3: TGTGCCAGCAGTTATCCAGGCGGGCCAACTAATGAAAAACTGTTTTTT.

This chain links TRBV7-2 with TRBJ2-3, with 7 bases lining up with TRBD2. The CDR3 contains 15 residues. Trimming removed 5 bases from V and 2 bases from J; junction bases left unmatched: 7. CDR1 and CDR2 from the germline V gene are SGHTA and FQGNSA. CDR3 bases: TGTGCCAGCAGCCCCCGGGGGGACCTCACAGATACGCAGTATTTT. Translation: CASSPRGDLTDTQYF.

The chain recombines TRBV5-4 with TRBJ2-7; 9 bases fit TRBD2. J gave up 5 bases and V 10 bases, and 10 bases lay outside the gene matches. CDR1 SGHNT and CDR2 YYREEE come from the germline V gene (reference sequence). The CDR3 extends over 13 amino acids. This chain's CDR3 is CASGGGGPHEQYF. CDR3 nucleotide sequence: TGTGCCTCCGGCGGGGGGGGGCCCCACGAGCAGTACTTC.

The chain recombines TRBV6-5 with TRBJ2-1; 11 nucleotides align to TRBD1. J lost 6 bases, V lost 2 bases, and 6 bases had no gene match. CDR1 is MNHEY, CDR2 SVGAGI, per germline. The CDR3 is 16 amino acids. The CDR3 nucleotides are TGTGCCAGCAGTTACCGGGGGACAGGGGGGATCAATGAGCAGTTCTTC. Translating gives CASSYRGTGGINEQFF.

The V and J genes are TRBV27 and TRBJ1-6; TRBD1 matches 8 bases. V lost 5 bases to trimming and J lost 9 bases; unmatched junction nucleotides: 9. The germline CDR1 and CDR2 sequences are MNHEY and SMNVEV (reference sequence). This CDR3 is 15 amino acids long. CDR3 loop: CASSPQGQGASPLHF. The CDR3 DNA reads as TGTGCCAGCAGTCCTCAGGGGCAGGGGGCTTCACCCCTCCACTTT.

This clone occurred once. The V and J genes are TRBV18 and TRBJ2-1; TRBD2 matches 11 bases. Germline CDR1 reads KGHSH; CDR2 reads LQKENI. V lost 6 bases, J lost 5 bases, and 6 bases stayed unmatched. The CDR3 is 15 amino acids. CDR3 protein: CASSPVSGGDNEQFF. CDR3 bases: TGTGCCAGCTCCCCGGTTAGCGGGGGGGACAATGAGCAGTTCTTC. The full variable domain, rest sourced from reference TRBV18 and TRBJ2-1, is NAGVMQNPRHLVRRRGQEARLRCSPMKGHSHVYWYRQLPEEGLKFMVYLQKENIIDESGMPKERFSAEFPKEGPSILRIQQVVRGDSAAYFCASSPVSGGDNEQFFGPGTRLTVL.

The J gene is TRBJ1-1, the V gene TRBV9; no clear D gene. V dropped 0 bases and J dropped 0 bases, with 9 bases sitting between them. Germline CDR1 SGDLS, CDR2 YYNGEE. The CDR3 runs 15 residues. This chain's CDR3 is CASSVGERMNTEAFF. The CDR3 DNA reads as TGTGCCAGCAGCGTAGGGGAGCGAATGAACACTGAAGCTTTCTTT.

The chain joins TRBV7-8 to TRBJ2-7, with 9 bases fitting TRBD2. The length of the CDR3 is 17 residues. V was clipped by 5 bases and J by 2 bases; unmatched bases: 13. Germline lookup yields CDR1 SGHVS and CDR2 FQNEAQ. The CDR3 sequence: CASSLVMGAGGTYEQYF. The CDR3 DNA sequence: TGTGCCAGCAGCCTAGTAATGGGGGCGGGGGGGACCTACGAGCAGTACTTC.

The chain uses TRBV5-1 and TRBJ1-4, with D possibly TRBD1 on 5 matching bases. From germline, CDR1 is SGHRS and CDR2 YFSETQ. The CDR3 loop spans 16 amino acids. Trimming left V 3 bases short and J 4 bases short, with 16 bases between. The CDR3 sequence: CASSSGISQYNEKLFF. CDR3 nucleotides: TGCGCCAGCAGCTCAGGGATAAGTCAGTATAATGAAAAACTGTTTTTT.

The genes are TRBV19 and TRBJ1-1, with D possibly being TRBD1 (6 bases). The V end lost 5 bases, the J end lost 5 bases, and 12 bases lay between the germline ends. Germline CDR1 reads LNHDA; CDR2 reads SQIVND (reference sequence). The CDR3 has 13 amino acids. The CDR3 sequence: CASSGGVGTEAFF. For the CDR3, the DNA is TGTGCCAGTAGTGGGGGCGTGGGGACTGAAGCTTTCTTT.

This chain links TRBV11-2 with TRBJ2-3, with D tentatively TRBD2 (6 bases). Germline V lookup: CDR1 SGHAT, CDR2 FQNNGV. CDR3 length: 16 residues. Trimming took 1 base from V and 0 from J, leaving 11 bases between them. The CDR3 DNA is TGTGCCAGCAGCTTAGTTGGGGGGACCAGCACAGATACGCAGTATTTT. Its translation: CASSLVGGTSTDTQYF. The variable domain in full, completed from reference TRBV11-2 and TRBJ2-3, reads EAGVAQSPRYKIIEKRQSVAFWCNPISGHATLYWYQQILGQGPKLLIQFQNNGVVDDSQLPKDRFSAERLKGVDSTLKIQPAKLEDSAVYLCASSLVGGTSTDTQYFGPGTRLTVL.

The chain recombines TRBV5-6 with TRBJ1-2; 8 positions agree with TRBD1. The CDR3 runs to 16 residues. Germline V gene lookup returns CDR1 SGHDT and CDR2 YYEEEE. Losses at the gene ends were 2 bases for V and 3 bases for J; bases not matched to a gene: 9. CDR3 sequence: CASSFSTGGAHYGYTF. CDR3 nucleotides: TGTGCCAGCAGCTTTTCAACAGGGGGAGCTCACTATGGCTACACCTTC. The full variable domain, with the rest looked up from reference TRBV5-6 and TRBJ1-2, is DAGVTQSPTHLIKTRGQQVTLRCSPKSGHDTVSWYQQALGQGPQFIFQYYEEEERQRGNFPDRFSGHQFPNYSSELNVNALLLGDSALYLCASSFSTGGAHYGYTFGSGTRLTVV.

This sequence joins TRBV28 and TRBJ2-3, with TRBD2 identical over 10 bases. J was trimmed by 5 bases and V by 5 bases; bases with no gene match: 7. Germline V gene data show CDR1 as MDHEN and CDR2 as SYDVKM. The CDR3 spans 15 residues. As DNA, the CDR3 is TGTGCCAGCAGTCCAGCGGGGGGGCCGAAAGATACGCAGTATTTT. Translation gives CASSPAGGPKDTQYF.

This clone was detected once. As DNA, the CDR3 is TGTGCCAGCAGCTTAGTGGGCAGCACAGATACGCAGTATTTT. Translated, it gives CASSLVGSTDTQYF. The chain links TRBV7-9 to TRBJ2-3; D remains unclear. In germline, CDR1 is SEHNR, CDR2 FQNEAQ (reference sequence). Trimming took 1 base from V and 0 from J, leaving 5 bases between them. The CDR3 covers 14 residues.

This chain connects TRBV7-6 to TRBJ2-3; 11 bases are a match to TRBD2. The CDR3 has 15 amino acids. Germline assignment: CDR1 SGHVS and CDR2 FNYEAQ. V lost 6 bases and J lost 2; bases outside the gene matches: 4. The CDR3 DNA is TGTGCCAGCAGGAGACTAGCGGGGAACACAGATACGCAGTATTTT. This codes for CASRRLAGNTDTQYF.

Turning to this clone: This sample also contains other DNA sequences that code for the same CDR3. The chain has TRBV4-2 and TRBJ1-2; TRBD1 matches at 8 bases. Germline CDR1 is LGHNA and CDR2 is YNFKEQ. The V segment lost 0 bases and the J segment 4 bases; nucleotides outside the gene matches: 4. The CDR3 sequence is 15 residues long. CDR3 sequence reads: CASSQEGTGPYGYTF. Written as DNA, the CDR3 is TGTGCCAGCAGCCAAGAAGGGACAGGACCCTATGGCTACACCTTC.

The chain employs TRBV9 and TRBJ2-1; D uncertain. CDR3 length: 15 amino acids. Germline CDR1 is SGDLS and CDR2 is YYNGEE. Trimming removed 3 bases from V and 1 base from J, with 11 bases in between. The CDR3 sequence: CASSEAFGSYNEQFF. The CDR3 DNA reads TGTGCCAGCAGCGAAGCGTTCGGTTCCTACAATGAGCAGTTCTTC.

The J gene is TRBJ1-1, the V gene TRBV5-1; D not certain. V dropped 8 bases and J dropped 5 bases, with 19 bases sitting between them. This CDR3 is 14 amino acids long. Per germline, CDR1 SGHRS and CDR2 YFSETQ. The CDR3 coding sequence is TGCGCCAGTGAAAAGGACTCAACGGGGACTGAAGCTTTCTTT. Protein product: CASEKDSTGTEAFF. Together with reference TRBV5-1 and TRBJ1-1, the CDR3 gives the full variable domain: KAGVTQTPRYLIKTRGQQVTLSCSPISGHRSVSWYQQTPGQGLQFLFEYFSETQRNKGNFPGRFSGRQFSNSRSEMNVSTLELGDSALYLCASEKDSTGTEAFFGQGTRLTVV.